These T cell receptor beta chains were read from a single sample in a study of OX40 agonist ivuxolimab in advanced cancers. TCRdb's table, derived via immunoSEQ multiplex PCR, lists solely in-frame clones and lacks some. The sample includes almost 50,000 clones, less than 90% seen only once; the top ten take over 50%. Here the sequenced sample was CD4+ or CD8+ T cells sorted from blood, taken in a trial of the OX40 agonist ivuxolimab. Receptor source: an adult with an advanced solid tumor such as melanoma, head and neck, liver or kidney cancer. CDR3s leave out the opening cysteine and the closing phenylalanine or tryptophan. Each record gives: V gene, CDR3 length, J gene, CDR3 protein.

v_gene: TRBV6-1; len: 13; j_gene: TRBJ1-2; CDR3aa: ASSEASGVNYGYT
v_gene: TRBV27; len: 14; j_gene: TRBJ1-6; CDR3aa: ASSLSPTGWNSPLH
v_gene: TRBV15; len: 16; j_gene: TRBJ2-1; CDR3aa: ATSYPSGGLSSYNEQF
v_gene: TRBV29-1; len: 12; j_gene: TRBJ2-7; CDR3aa: SVELSPAGYEQY
v_gene: TRBV5-4; len: 13; j_gene: TRBJ1-1; CDR3aa: ASTQPGQLKIEAF
v_gene: TRBV6-5; len: 14; j_gene: TRBJ2-5; CDR3aa: ASSYSQGGDRETQY
v_gene: TRBV7-8; len: 14; j_gene: TRBJ1-3; CDR3aa: ASSLVGGTSGNTIY
v_gene: TRBV27; len: 14; j_gene: TRBJ1-3; CDR3aa: ASSITGDLHGNTIY
v_gene: TRBV5-6; len: 13; j_gene: TRBJ2-5; CDR3aa: ASSSNDYGGETQY
v_gene: TRBV7-3; len: 12; j_gene: TRBJ2-2; CDR3aa: ASSLSPNTGELF
v_gene: TRBV2; len: 13; j_gene: TRBJ1-5; CDR3aa: ASSDLQAGNQPQH
v_gene: TRBV28; len: 11; j_gene: TRBJ2-5; CDR3aa: ASSWAIPETQY
v_gene: TRBV5-4; len: 12; j_gene: TRBJ2-5; CDR3aa: ASTLGGVQETQY
v_gene: TRBV27; len: 14; j_gene: TRBJ1-5; CDR3aa: ASSSRKIESNQPQH
v_gene: TRBV6-6; len: 12; j_gene: .; CDR3aa: ASRPTGTGGEQY
v_gene: TRBV4-1; len: 17; j_gene: TRBJ2-1; CDR3aa: ASSRYPGLAGNSYNEQF
v_gene: TRBV6-4; len: 13; j_gene: TRBJ2-3; CDR3aa: ASSEGVHFTDTQY
v_gene: TRBV7-9; len: 12; j_gene: TRBJ2-2; CDR3aa: ASSPGTDTGELF
v_gene: TRBV18; len: 15; j_gene: TRBJ2-3; CDR3aa: ASSLSSPGGGTDTQY
v_gene: TRBV5-1; len: 16; j_gene: TRBJ1-1; CDR3aa: ASSLSSRDVARETEAF
v_gene: TRBV2; len: 11; j_gene: TRBJ2-7; CDR3aa: ASNQLNSYEQY
v_gene: TRBV5-5; len: 11; j_gene: TRBJ2-7; CDR3aa: ASSLQGAYEQY
v_gene: TRBV9; len: 12; j_gene: TRBJ2-3; CDR3aa: ASSVGSSTDTQY
v_gene: TRBV5-1; len: 12; j_gene: TRBJ2-3; CDR3aa: ASSLEGVKDTQY
v_gene: TRBV15; len: 16; j_gene: TRBJ2-6; CDR3aa: ATSRDRQGAAGANVLT